This T cell receptor (beta chain) was captured by sequencing in a study of a mutant IDH1 vaccine in newly diagnosed glioma. Across the study: Receipt of radiotherapy, temozolomide, or both preceded the study, and most received both.

Trimming removed 0 bases at V and 2 bases at J, with 2 bases between. The CDR3 loop spans 12 amino acids. Germline CDR1 is ENHRY and CDR2 is SYGVKD. With respect to this clone: What it recognizes is unknown. The sample holds other DNA sequences that translate to the same CDR3.

Clones were read by immunoSEQ multiplex PCR, and TCRdb kept only the in-frame ones, dropping some. Here the sample spans about 50,000 clones, about 81% being singletons. Time point defined: week 47, end of study. Vaccination used 300 ug of mutant IDH1 20-mer peptide per dose, with topical imiquimod. The rearrangement uses TRBV10-3 and TRBJ2-7; no reliable D call. The sequences come from PBMCs, collected from a glioma patient whose treatment included an IDH1 peptide vaccine. The receptor was derived from a woman in her 30s with glioma. Some clones in this sample may be carry-over from other donors' samples. The CDR3 loop is CAISESTYEQYF. DNA of the CDR3: TGTGCCATCAGTGAGTCCACCTACGAGCAGTACTTC.